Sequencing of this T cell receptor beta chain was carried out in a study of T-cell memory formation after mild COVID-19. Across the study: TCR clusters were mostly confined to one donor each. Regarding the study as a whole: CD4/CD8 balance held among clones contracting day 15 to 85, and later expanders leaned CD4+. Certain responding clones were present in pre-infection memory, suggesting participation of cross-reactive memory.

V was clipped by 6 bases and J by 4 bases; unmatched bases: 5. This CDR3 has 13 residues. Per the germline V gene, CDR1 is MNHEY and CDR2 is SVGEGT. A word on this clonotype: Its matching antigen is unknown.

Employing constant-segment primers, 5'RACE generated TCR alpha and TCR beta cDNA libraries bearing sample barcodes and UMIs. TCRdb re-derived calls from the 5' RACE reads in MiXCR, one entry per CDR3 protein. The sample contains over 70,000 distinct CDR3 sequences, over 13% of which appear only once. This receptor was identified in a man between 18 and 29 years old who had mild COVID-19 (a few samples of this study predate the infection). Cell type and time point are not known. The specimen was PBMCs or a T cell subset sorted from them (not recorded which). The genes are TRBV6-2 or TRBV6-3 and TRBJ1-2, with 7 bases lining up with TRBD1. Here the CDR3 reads CASSPGQVYGYTF. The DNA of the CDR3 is TGTGCCAGCAGCCCCGGACAGGTCTATGGCTACACCTTC.